These 3 T cell receptor beta chains originate from one sample sequenced in a study of blood T cell repertoires in COVID-19. Some clones are missing from TCRdb's copy, which holds only in-frame ones; the method was immunoSEQ multiplex PCR. The sample includes more than 55,000 clones, around three quarters of them seen just once. The source material was peripheral blood. Every receptor here comes from a man between 60 and 70 years old with acute or convalescent COVID-19.

The chain joins TRBV7-3 to TRBJ2-1; TRBD2 aligns across 8 bases. Trimming took 5 bases from V and 5 from J; bases not matched to a gene: 17. The CDR3 is 18 residues long. Germline V gene data show CDR1 as SGHTA and CDR2 as FQGTGA. The DNA for the CDR3 is TGTGCCAGCAGCACCCGCGGGGGAAGCGGGGGCTCTAACAATGAGCAGTTCTTC. Protein sequence: CASSTRGGSGGSNNEQFF.

The chain couples TRBV7-2 to TRBJ2-2; D possibly corresponds to TRBD2 (5 bases). This CDR3 region has 16 residues. Trimming left V 2 bases short and J 2 bases short, with 12 bases between. Germline assignment: CDR1 SGHTA and CDR2 FQGNSA. CDR3 amino acids: CASSLSNRGNTGELFF. The CDR3 nucleotides are TGTGCCAGCAGCTTAAGTAACCGGGGTAACACCGGGGAGCTGTTTTTT. Looking up the rest from reference TRBV7-2 and TRBJ2-2 gives the full variable domain: GAGVSQSPSNKVTEKGKDVELRCDPISGHTALYWYRQSLGQGLEFLIYFQGNSAPDKSGLPSDRFSAERTGGSVSTLTIQRTQQEDSAVYLCASSLSNRGNTGELFFGEGSRLTVL.

This chain joins TRBV2 and TRBJ2-1; D unclear. Germline-derived CDR1 and CDR2 are SNHLY and FYNNEI. There are 14 residues in the CDR3. V shed 1 base and J shed 0 bases, with 4 bases lying between them. This chain's CDR3 is CASSEGSSYNEQFF. The CDR3 bases are TGTGCCAGCAGTGAAGGGAGCTCCTACAATGAGCAGTTCTTC.